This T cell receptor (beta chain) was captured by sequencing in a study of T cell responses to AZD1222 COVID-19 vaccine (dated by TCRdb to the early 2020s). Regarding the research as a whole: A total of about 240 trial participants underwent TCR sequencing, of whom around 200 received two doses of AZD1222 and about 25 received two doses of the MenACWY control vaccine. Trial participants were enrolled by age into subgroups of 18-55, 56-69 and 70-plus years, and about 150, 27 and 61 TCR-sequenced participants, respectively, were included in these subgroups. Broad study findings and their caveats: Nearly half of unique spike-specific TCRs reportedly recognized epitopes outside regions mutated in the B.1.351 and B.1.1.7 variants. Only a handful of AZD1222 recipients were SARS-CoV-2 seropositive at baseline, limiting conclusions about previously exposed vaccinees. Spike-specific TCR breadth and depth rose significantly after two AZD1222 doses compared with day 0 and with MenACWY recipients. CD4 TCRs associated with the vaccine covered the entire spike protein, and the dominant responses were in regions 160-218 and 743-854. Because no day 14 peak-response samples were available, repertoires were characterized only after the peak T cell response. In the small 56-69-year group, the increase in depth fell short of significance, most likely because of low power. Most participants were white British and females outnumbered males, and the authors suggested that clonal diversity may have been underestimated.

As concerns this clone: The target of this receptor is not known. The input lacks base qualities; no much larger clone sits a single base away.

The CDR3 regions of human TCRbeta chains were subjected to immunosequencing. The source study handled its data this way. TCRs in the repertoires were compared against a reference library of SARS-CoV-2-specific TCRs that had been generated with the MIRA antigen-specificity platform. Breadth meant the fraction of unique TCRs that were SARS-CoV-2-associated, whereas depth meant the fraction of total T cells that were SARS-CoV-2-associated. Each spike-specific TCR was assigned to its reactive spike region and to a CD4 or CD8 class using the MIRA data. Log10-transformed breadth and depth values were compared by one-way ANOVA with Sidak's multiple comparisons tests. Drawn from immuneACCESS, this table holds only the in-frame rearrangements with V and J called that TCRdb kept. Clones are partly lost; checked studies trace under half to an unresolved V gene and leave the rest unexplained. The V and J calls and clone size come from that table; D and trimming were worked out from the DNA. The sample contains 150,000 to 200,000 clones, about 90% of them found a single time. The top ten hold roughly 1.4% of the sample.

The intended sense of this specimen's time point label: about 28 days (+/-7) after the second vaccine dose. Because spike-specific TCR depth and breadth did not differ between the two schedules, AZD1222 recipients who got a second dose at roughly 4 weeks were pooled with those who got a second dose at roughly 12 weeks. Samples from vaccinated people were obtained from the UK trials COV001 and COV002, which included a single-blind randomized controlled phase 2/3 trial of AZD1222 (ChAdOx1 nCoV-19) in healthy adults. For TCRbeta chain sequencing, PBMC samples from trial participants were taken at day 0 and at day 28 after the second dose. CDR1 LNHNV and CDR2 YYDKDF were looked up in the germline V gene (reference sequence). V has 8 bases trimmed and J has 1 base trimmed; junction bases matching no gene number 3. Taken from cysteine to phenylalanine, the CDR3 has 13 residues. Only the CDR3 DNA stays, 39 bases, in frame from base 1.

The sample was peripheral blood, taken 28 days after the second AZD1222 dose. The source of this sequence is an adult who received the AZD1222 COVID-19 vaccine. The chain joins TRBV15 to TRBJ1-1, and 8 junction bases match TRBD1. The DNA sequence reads TGTGCCACCCGCGACAGGGGGAACACTGAAGCTTTCTTT. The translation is CATRDRGNTEAFF.